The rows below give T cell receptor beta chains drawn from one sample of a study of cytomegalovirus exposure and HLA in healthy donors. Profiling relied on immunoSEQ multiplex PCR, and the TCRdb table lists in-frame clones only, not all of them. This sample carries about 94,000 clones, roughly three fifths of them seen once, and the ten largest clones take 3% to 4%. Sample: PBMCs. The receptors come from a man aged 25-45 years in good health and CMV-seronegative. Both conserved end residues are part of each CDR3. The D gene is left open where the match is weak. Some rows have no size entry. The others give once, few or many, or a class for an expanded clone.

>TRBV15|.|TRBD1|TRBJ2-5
CATSRDEGAREQYF
TGTGCCACCAGCAGAGATGAGGGGGCAAGGGAGCAGTACTTC
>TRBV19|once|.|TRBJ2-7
CASSIQGAGRGGEQYF
TGTGCCAGTAGTATACAAGGAGCGGGCCGGGGAGGCGAGCAGTACTTC
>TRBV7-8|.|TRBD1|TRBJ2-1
CASSLDRVGNEQFF
TGTGCCAGCAGCTTGGACAGGGTGGGCAATGAGCAGTTCTTC
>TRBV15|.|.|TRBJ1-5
CATSRPLWPQHF
TGTGCCACCAGCAGACCCCTATGGCCCCAGCATTTT
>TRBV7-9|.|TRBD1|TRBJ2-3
CASSFGDRGVWDTQYF
TGTGCCAGCAGCTTTGGGGACAGGGGTGTGTGGGATACGCAGTATTTT
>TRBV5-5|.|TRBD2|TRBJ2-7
CASSLAPAGSSYEQYF
TGTGCCAGCAGCTTGGCCCCAGCGGGGAGCTCCTACGAGCAGTACTTC
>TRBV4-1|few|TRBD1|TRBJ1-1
CASSLLRQGDTEAFF
TGCGCCAGCAGCCTCCTCCGACAGGGGGACACTGAAGCTTTCTTT
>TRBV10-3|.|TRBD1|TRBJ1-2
CATNPDRANYGYTF
TGTGCCACCAACCCTGACAGGGCCAACTATGGCTACACCTTC
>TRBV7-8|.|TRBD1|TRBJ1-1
CASRRGLSNTEAFF
TGTGCCAGCCGCAGGGGGCTGAGTAACACTGAAGCTTTCTTT
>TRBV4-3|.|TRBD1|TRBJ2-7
CASSQEMTGGTYEQYF
TGCGCCAGCAGCCAAGAGATGACAGGGGGAACCTACGAGCAGTACTTC
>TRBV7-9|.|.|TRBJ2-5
CASSFSWGEETQYF
TGTGCCAGCAGCTTTTCGTGGGGGGAAGAGACCCAGTACTTC
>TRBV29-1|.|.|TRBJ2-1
CSVSSGGYYNEQFF
TGCAGCGTTAGCTCTGGGGGGTACTACAATGAGCAGTTCTTC
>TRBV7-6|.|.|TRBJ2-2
CASSGLTRTGTGELFF
TGTGCCAGCAGCGGATTGACTAGGACGGGCACCGGGGAGCTGTTTTTT
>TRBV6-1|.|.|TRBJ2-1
CASDQGPYNEQFF
TGTGCCAGTGACCAGGGTCCCTACAATGAGCAGTTCTTC
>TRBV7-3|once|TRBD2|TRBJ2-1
CASRGTSGGLESYNEQFF
TGTGCCAGCAGGGGGACTAGCGGGGGGTTAGAATCCTACAATGAGCAGTTCTTC
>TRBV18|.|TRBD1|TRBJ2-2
CASSPWTGDIGELFF
TGTGCCAGCTCACCATGGACAGGAGATATCGGGGAGCTGTTTTTT
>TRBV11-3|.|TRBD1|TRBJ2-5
CASSSRTGSQETQYF
TGTGCCAGCAGCTCCCGGACAGGTTCCCAAGAGACCCAGTACTTC
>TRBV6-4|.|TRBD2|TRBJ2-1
CASSDSGGGYNEQFF
TGTGCCAGCAGTGACTCGGGGGGGGGTTACAATGAGCAGTTCTTC
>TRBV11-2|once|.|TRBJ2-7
CASTGSYEQYF
TGTGCCAGCACAGGATCCTACGAGCAGTACTTC
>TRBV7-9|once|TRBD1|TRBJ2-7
CSSSSSDRSFYEQYF
TGTTCCAGCAGCTCTTCGGACAGGAGTTTCTACGAGCAGTACTTC
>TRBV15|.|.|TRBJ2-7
CATQLLGQSRQYF
TGTGCCACTCAGCTTCTTGGGCAGTCTCGGCAGTACTTC
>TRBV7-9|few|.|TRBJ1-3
CASSLSSGNTIYF
TGTGCCAGCAGCCTCTCGTCTGGAAACACCATATATTTT
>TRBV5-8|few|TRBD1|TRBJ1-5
CASSRIQGTEQPQHF
TGTGCCAGCAGCCGCATACAGGGGACGGAACAGCCCCAGCATTTT
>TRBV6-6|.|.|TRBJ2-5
CASSSRDNPMAQYF
TGTGCCAGCAGTTCCCGGGACAACCCGATGGCCCAGTACTTC
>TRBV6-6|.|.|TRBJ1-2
CASSWHPRDYGYTF
TGTGCCAGCAGTTGGCATCCCAGGGACTATGGCTACACCTTC
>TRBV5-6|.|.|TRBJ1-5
CASSLGDQPQHF
TGTGCCAGCAGCTTAGGGGATCAGCCCCAGCATTTT
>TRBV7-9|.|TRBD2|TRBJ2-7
CASSLAGTTYEQYF
TGTGCCAGCAGCTTAGCGGGGACTACCTACGAGCAGTACTTC
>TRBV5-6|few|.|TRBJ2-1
CASSLPETSYNEQFF
TGTGCCAGCAGCTTGCCGGAGACCTCCTACAATGAGCAGTTCTTC
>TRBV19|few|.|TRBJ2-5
CASSIDSFGSGGQETQYF
TGTGCCAGTAGTATAGATTCTTTTGGTAGTGGAGGGCAAGAGACCCAGTACTTC
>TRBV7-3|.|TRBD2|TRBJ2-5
CASSPGLAGVETQYF
TGTGCCAGCAGCCCCGGACTAGCGGGGGTAGAGACCCAGTACTTC
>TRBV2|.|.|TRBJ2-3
CASSGGGLYTDTQYF
TGTGCCAGCAGTGGGGGGGGCCTTTATACAGATACGCAGTATTTT
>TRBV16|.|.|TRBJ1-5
CASSQSGAQPQHF
TGTGCCAGCAGCCAATCGGGGGCTCAGCCCCAGCATTTT
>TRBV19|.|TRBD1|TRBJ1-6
CASSIPRWTGADSPLHF
TGTGCCAGTAGTATCCCCCGGTGGACAGGGGCGGATTCACCCCTCCACTTT
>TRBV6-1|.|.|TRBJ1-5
CASSEFDSFYSNQPQHF
TGTGCCAGCAGTGAATTCGACAGCTTTTATAGCAATCAGCCCCAGCATTTT
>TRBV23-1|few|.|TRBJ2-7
CASSQSPVSDSYEQYF
TGCGCCAGCAGTCAATCGCCCGTCTCAGACTCCTACGAGCAGTACTTC
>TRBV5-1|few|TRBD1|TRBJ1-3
CASSSGQGAFGNTIYF
TGCGCCAGCAGCTCGGGGCAGGGGGCATTTGGAAACACCATATATTTT
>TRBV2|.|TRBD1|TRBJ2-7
CASSEVMAGGYEQYF
TGTGCCAGCAGTGAAGTAATGGCAGGGGGCTACGAGCAGTACTTC
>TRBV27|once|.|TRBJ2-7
CASSLSYRISYEQYF
TGTGCCAGCAGTTTATCTTACAGAATTTCCTACGAGCAGTACTTC
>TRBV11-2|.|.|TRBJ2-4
CASSLPRDIQYF
TGTGCCAGCAGCCTCCCCCGGGACATTCAGTACTTC
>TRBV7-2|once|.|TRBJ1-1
CASSQLGASRAFF
TGTGCCAGCAGCCAACTGGGGGCGAGTCGAGCTTTCTTT
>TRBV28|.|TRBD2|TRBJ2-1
CASSLWDLAGTYNEQFF
TGTGCCAGCAGTTTATGGGACCTAGCGGGGACATACAATGAGCAGTTCTTC
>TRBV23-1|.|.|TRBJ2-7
CASSQSTLGGRNSYEQYF
TGCGCCAGCAGTCAATCGACGTTGGGGGGACGCAATTCCTACGAGCAGTACTTC
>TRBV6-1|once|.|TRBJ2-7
CASSEPLDSSYEQYF
TGTGCCAGCAGTGAACCCTTGGACAGCTCCTACGAGCAGTACTTC
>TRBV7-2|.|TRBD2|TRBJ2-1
CASSPGTSGSSRIF
TGTGCCAGCAGCCCGGGGACTAGCGGGAGCTCCAGGATCTTC